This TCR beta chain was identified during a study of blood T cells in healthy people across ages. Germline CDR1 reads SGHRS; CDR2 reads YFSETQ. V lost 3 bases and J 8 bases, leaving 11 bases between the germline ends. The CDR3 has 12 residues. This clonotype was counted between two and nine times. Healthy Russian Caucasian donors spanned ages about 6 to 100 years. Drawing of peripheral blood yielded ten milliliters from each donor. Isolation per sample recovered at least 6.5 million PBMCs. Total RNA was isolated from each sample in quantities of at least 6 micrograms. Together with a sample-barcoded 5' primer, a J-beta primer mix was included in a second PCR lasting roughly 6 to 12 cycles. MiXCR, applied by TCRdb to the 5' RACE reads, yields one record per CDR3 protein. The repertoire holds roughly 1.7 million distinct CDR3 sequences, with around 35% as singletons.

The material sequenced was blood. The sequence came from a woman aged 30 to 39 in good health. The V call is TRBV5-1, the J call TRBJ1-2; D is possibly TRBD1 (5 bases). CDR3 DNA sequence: TGCGCCAGCAGCTCGGCCCAGGGAGGCTACACCTTC. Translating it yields CASSSAQGGYTF.